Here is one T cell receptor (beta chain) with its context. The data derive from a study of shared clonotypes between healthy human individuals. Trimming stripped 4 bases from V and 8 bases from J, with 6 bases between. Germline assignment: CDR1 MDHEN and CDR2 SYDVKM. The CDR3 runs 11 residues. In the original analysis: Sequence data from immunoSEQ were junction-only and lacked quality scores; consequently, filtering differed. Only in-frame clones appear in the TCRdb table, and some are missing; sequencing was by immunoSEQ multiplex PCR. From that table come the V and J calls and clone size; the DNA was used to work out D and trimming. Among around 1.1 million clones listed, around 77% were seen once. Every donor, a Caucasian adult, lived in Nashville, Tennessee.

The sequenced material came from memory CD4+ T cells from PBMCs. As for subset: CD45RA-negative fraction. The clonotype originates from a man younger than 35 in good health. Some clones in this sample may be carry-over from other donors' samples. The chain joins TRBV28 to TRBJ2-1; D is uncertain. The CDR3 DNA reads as TGTGCCAGCAGTTCAGTCGATGAGCAGTTCTTC. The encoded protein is CASSSVDEQFF.